The TCR beta chain described here comes from a study of blood T cells in healthy people across ages. General study results and limits: In long-lived donors, naive CD4+ cell counts and diversity exceeded those of aged donors. Without sorted subsets, naive and antigen-experienced compartments could not be conclusively compared.

The V end was cut by 3 bases, the J end by 8 bases, with 10 bases between. Germline CDR1 is SGHTA and CDR2 is FQGTGA. This CDR3 spans 12 amino acids. With a J-beta primer mix and a sample-barcoded 5' primer, a second PCR ran about 7 to 12 cycles. From the 5' RACE reads, TCRdb called clonotypes with MiXCR, one entry per CDR3 protein. The sample holds approximately 1,700,000 distinct CDR3 sequences, about two fifths seen once. On this clonotype itself: Its antigen is not known.

Donors each provided roughly 9.6 milliliters of peripheral blood. The total RNA that was extracted per sample amounted to at least 5 micrograms. This chain connects TRBV7-3 to TRBJ1-1, with a weak D call TRBD1 (6 bases). The sequence derives from a human donor in good health. The sample comprised blood. The CDR3, as DNA: TGTGCCAGCAGCTTCCTGGGGGGCGAAGCTTTCTTT. Translating gives CASSFLGGEAFF.